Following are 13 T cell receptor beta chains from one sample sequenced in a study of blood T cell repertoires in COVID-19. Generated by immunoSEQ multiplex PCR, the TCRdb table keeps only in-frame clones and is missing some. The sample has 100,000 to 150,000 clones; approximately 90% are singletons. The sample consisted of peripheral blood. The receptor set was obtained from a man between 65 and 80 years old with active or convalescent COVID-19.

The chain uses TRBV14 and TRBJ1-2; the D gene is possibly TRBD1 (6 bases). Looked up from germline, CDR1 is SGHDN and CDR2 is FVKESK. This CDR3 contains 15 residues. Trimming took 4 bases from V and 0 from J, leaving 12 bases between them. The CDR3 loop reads CASSPTRTANYGYTF. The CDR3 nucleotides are TGTGCCAGCAGCCCCACTAGGACAGCTAACTATGGCTACACCTTC. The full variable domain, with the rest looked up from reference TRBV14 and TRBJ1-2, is EAGVTQFPSHSVIEKGQTVTLRCDPISGHDNLYWYRRVMGKEIKFLLHFVKESKQDESGMPNNRFLAERTGGTYSTLKVQPAELEDSGVYFCASSPTRTANYGYTFGSGTRLTVV.

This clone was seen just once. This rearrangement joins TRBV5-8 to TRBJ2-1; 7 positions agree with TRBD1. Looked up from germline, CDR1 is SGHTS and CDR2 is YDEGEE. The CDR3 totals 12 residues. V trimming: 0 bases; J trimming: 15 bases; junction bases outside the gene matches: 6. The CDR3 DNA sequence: TGTGCCAGCAGCTTGGGGACAGGAGTTCGGTTCTTC. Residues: CASSLGTGVRFF.

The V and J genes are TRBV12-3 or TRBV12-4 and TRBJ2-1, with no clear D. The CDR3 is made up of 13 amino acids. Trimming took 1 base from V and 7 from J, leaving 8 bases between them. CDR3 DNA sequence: TGTGCCAGCAGTTTAGGGGCCCTTAATGAGCAGTTCTTC. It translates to CASSLGALNEQFF.

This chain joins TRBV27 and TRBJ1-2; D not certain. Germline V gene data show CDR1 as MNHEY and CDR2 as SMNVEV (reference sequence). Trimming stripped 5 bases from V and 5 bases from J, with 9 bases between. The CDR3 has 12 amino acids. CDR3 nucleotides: TGTGCCAGCAGTAAGGGAGGATATGGCTACACCTTC. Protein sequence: CASSKGGYGYTF.

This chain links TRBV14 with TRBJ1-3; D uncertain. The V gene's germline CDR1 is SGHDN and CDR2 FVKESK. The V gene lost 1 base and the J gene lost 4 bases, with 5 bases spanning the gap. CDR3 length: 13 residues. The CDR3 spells CASSQVAGNTIYF. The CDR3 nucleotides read TGTGCCAGCAGCCAAGTAGCGGGAAACACCATATATTTT.

Written as DNA, the CDR3 is TGTGCCAGCAGACGACAGGGGGCCGTGACCGGGGAGCTGTTTTTT. Its translation: CASRRQGAVTGELFF. The chain employs TRBV7-9 and TRBJ2-2, with 10 bases that match TRBD1. Per germline, CDR1 SEHNR and CDR2 FQNEAQ (reference sequence). There are 15 residues in the CDR3. V was clipped by 6 bases and J by 5 bases; unmatched bases: 6.

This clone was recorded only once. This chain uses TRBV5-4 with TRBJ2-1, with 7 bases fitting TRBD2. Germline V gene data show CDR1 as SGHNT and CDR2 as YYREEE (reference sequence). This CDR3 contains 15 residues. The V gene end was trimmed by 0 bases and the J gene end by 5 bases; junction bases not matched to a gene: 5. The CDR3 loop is CASSLAIAGDNEQFF. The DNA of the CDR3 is TGTGCCAGCAGCTTGGCAATAGCGGGTGACAATGAGCAGTTCTTC.

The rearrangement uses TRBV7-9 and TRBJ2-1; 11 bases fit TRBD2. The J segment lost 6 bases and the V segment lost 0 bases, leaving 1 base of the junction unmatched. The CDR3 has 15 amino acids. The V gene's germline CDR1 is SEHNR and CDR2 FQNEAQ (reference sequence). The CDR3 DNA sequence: TGTGCCAGCAGCTTAGCGCTAGCGGGAGGCAATGAGCAGTTCTTC. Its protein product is CASSLALAGGNEQFF. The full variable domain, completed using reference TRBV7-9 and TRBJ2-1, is DTGVSQNPRHKITKRGQNVTFRCDPISEHNRLYWYRQTLGQGPEFLTYFQNEAQLEKSRLLSDRFSAERPKGSFSTLEIQRTEQGDSAMYLCASSLALAGGNEQFFGPGTRLTVL.

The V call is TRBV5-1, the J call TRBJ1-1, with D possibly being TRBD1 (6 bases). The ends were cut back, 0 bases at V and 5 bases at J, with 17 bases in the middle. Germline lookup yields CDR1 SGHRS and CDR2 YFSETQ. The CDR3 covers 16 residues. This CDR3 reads CASSLALSGGRTEAFF. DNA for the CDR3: TGCGCCAGCAGCTTGGCCTTATCGGGGGGGCGAACTGAAGCTTTCTTT. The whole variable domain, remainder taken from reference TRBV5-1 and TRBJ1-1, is KAGVTQTPRYLIKTRGQQVTLSCSPISGHRSVSWYQQTPGQGLQFLFEYFSETQRNKGNFPGRFSGRQFSNSRSEMNVSTLELGDSALYLCASSLALSGGRTEAFFGQGTRLTVV.

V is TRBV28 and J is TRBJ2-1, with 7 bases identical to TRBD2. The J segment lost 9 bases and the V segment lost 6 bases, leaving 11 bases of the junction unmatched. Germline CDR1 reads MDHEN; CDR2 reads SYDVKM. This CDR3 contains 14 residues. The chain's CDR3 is CASRKGTTFGEQFF. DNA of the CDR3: TGTGCCAGCAGAAAAGGGACTACCTTTGGTGAGCAGTTCTTC.

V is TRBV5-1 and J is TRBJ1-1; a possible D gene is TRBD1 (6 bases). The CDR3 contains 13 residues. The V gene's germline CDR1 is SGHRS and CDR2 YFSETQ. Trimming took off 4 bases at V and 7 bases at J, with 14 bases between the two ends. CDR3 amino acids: CASSPTGLGEAFF. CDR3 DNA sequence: TGCGCCAGCAGCCCGACAGGCCTGGGTGAAGCTTTCTTT.

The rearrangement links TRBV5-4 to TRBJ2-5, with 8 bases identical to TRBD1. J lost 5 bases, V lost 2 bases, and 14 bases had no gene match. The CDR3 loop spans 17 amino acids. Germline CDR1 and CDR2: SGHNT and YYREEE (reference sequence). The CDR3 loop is CASSFQGALRSLETQYF. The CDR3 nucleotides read TGTGCCAGCAGCTTCCAGGGGGCGCTTCGTTCCCTGGAGACCCAGTACTTC.

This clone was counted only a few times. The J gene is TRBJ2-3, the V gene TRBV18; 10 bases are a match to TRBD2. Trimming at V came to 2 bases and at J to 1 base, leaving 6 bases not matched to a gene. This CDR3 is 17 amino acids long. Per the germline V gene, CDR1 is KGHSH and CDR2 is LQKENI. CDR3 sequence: CASSPTLLAGGTDTQYF. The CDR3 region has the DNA TGTGCCAGCTCACCAACCCTCCTAGCGGGAGGCACAGATACGCAGTATTTT.